This T cell receptor (beta chain) was sequenced in a study of T cell repertoires in cytomegalovirus infection. Study outcomes and limitations: HLA-C-restricted CMV-specific TCR beta clonotypes prevailed in the ex vivo response.

Germline assignment: CDR1 MNHEY and CDR2 SMNVEV (reference sequence). Trimming left V 2 bases short and J 9 bases short, with 11 bases between. The CDR3 loop spans 14 amino acids. This clonotype has just one count. The target antigen is unknown. TCRdb re-derived calls from the reads in MiXCR, one entry per CDR3 protein. Altogether about 400,000 distinct CDR3 sequences are present, 15% to 20% being singletons, with the ten largest covering approximately 10%. The receptor comes from a human donor in good health (CMV status not recorded). Some clones in this sample may be carry-over from other donors' samples. V and J are TRBV27 and TRBJ1-6; the D is unclear. The material sequenced was PBMCs. DNA of the CDR3: TGTGCCAGCAGTTTAACCCAGCTGAGTTCACCCCTCCACTTT. Its translation: CASSLTQLSSPLHF.